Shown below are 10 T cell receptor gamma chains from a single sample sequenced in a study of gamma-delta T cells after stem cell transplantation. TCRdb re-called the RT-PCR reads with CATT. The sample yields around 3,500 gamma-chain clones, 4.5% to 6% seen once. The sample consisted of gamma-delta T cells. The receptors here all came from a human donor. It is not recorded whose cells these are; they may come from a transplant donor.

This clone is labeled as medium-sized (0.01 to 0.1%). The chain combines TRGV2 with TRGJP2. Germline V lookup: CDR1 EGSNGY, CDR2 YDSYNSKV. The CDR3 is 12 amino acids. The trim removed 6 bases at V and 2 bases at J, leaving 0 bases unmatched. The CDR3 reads CATWSSDWIKTF. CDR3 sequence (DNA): TGTGCCACCTGGAGTAGTGATTGGATCAAGACGTTT.

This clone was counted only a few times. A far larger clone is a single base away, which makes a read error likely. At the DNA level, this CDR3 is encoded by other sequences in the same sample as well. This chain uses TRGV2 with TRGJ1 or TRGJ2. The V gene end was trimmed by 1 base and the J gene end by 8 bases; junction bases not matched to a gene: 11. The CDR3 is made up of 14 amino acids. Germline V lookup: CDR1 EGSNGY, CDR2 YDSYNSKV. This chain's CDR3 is CATWDGLEDNKKLF. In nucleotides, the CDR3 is TGTGCCACCTGGGACGGACTTGAGGATAATAAGAAACTCTTT.

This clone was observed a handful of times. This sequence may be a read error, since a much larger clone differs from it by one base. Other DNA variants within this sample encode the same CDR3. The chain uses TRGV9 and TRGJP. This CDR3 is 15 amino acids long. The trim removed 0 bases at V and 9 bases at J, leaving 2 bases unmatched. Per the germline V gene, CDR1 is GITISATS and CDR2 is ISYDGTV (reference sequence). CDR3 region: CALWEVALGKKIKVF. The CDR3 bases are TGTGCCTTGTGGGAGGTGGCGTTGGGCAAAAAAATCAAGGTATTT.

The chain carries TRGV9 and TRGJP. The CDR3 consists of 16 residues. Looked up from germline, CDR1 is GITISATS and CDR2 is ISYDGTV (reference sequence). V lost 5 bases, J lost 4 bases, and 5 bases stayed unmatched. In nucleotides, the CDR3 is TGTGCCTTGTGGGTAAACCAAGAGTTGGGCAAAAAAATCAAGGTATTT. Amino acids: CALWVNQELGKKIKVF.

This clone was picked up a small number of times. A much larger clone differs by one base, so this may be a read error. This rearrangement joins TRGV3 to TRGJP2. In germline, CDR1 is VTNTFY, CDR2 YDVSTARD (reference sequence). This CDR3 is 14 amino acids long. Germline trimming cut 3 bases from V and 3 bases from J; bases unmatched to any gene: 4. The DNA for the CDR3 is TGTGCCACCTGGGACGGGGGTAGTGATTGGATCAAGACGTTT. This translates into CATWDGGSDWIKTF.

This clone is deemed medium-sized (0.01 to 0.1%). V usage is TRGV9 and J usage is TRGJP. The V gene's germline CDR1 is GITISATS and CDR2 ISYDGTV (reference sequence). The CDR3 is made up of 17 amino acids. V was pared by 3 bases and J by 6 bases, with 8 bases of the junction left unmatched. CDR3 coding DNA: TGTGCCTTGTGGGAGCGGGGTTCAGAGTTGGGCAAAAAAATCAAGGTATTT. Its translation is CALWERGSELGKKIKVF.

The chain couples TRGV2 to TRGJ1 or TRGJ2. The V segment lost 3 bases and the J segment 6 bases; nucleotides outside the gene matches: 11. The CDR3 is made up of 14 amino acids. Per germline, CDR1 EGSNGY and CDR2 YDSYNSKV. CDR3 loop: CATWDNLGGYKKLF. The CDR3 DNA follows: TGTGCCACCTGGGACAACCTCGGGGGTTATAAGAAACTCTTT.

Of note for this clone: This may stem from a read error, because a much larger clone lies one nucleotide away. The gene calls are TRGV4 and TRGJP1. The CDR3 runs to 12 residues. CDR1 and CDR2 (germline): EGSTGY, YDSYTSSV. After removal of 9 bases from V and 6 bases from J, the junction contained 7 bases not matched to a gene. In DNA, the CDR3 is TGTGCCACCAATGACGCTGGTTGGTTCAAGATATTT. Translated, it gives CATNDAGWFKIF.

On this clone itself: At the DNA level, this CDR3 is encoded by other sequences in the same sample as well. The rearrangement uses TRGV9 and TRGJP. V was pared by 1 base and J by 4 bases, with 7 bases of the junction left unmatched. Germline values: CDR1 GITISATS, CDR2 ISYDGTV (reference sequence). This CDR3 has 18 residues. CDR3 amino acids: CALWEVFVQELGKKIKVF. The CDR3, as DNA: TGTGCCTTGTGGGAGGTATTCGTTCAAGAGTTGGGCAAAAAAATCAAGGTATTT.

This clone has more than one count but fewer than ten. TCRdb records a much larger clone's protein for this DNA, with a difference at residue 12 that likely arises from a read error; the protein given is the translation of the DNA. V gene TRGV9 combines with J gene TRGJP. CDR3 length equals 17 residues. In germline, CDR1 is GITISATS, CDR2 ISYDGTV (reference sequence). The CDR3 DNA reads TGTGCCTTGTGGGAGGTGCTCCAAGAGTTGGGCGAAAAAATCAAGGTATTT. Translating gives CALWEVLQELGEKIKVF.